This T cell receptor beta chain came from a study of CD8+ T cells in alopecia areata. Study background: Treated individuals took tofacitinib by mouth, 5 to 10 mg twice daily. Whole-study findings and limits: For patients receiving tofacitinib, scalp clonality and expanded CD8+ clones among the top 100 significantly decreased.

Details on this clone: Antigen unknown.

Sequencing relied on a cDNA template that was reverse transcribed from extracted RNA. Profiled with immunoSEQ multiplex PCR; TCRdb holds only in-frame clones, not every one. The table lists under 350,000 clones, about 62% of them singletons, with more than 1.5% in the top ten. Germline CDR1 is MGHRA and CDR2 is YSYEKL. This CDR3 has 14 residues. The V and J ends lost 2 bases and 3 bases respectively, with 10 bases between them. Treatment given: oral pan-JAK inhibitor, 5-10 mg twice daily. Both peripheral blood and punch biopsies of lesional scalp skin were obtained from patients who had alopecia areata. It was from PBMCs that CD4+ and CD8+ T cells were sorted.

The TCR originated in a human donor with alopecia areata. The chain carries TRBV4-1 and TRBJ1-1; no clear D. Material: CD4+ T cells sorted from blood, obtained at week 24, from a patient treated with tofacitinib. CDR3 sequence reads: CASSQPGEDTEAFF. CDR3 bases: TGCGCCAGCAGCCAACCAGGCGAGGACACTGAAGCTTTCTTT.